This TCR beta chain is from a study of blood T cell repertoires in COVID-19. How the authors handled the data: Nucleated cell counts were estimated from reference gene primer amplification. Repertoires were generated with immunoSEQ multiplex PCR, while TCRdb's copy carries only in-frame clones and drops some. Clonal size and the V and J genes are those of that table, whereas D and trimming came from the DNA. The table has under 250,000 clones, roughly 85% seen once. Germline V gives CDR1 LGHNA, CDR2 YNFKEQ. V trimming: 1 base; J trimming: 3 bases; junction bases outside the gene matches: 3. The CDR3 is 14 amino acids.

This chain links TRBV4-2 with TRBJ2-7, with 7 bases that match TRBD2. Sequencing was done on a sample of peripheral blood. The receptor was isolated from a man over 45 who had recovered from COVID-19. The CDR3 region is CASSQAGRGYEQYF. In DNA form, the CDR3 reads TGTGCCAGCAGCCAAGCTGGGAGGGGCTACGAGCAGTACTTC.